These 16 T cell receptor beta chains share one sample of origin, sequenced in a study of T cell responses to AZD1222 COVID-19 vaccine. Sequenced by immunoSEQ multiplex PCR; TCRdb stores in-frame clones only, minus some. The sample carries 95,000 or so clones, around nine tenths recorded once. Sample: peripheral blood, taken on day 0 of AZD1222 vaccination. Receptor source: an adult in good health.

The rearrangement links TRBV9 to TRBJ2-3; D assignment may be TRBD1 or TRBD2 (6 bases each). This CDR3 is built from 16 residues. V was clipped by 3 bases and J by 3 bases, with 17 bases between them. Germline V gene sequence: CDR1 SGDLS, CDR2 YYNGEE. The CDR3 loop reads CASSAEGGQGTDTQYF. Written as DNA, the CDR3 is TGTGCCAGCAGCGCCGAGGGGGGCCAGGGGACAGATACGCAGTATTTT.

The J gene is TRBJ2-7, the V gene TRBV5-1; 8 bases align to TRBD2. Germline V gene lookup returns CDR1 SGHRS and CDR2 YFSETQ. The CDR3 consists of 16 residues. Trimming at V came to 4 bases and at J to 1 base, leaving 10 bases not matched to a gene. Written as DNA, the CDR3 is TGCGCCAGCAGCCCTGGTGGCGGGGGGCTGTCCTACGAGCAGTACTTC. This gives the protein CASSPGGGGLSYEQYF.

V is TRBV5-1 and J is TRBJ2-2, with 8 bases matching TRBD1. The J segment lost 0 bases and the V segment lost 4 bases, leaving 2 bases of the junction unmatched. CDR3 length: 15 amino acids. Germline CDR1 and CDR2: SGHRS and YFSETQ. CDR3 DNA: TGCGCCAGCAGCCCGGACAGGGCGAACACCGGGGAGCTGTTTTTT. Its protein is CASSPDRANTGELFF.

This clone is a singleton in its sample. The rearrangement links TRBV19 to TRBJ2-2; D possibly corresponds to TRBD1 (6 bases). V lost 1 base and J lost 6, with 9 bases in between. The germline V gene has CDR1 LNHDA and CDR2 SQIVND (reference sequence). The CDR3 sequence is 14 residues long. For the CDR3, the DNA is TGTGCCAGTAGTATAGTTGGGGGCGCCGGGGAGCTGTTTTTT. As protein: CASSIVGGAGELFF.

The CDR3 protein is CASSSGGGLGYNGYTF. The CDR3 DNA is TGTGCCAGCAGTTCCGGCGGGGGTTTGGGTTATAATGGCTACACCTTC. V usage is TRBV6-5 and J usage is TRBJ1-2; possibly TRBD1 for D (5 bases). V was clipped by 4 bases and J by 6 bases, with 21 bases between them. This CDR3 is 16 amino acids long. Germline assignment: CDR1 MNHEY and CDR2 SVGAGI.

The chain uses TRBV4-1 and TRBJ2-1; possibly TRBD2 for D (5 bases). The CDR3 length is 15 residues. Trimming cost V 2 bases and J 5 bases, with 13 bases left between them. Per the germline V gene, CDR1 is MGHRA and CDR2 is YSYEKL. CDR3 DNA sequence: TGCGCCAGCAGCCAACCTGCCGGGGAGCACAATGAGCAGTTCTTC. It specifies CASSQPAGEHNEQFF.

The table lists this clone with a count of one. The chain has TRBV5-5 and TRBJ2-7; TRBD2 is a possible D gene (5 bases). Germline loops: CDR1 SGHKS, CDR2 YYEKEE (reference sequence). Trimming cost V 1 base and J 7 bases, with 9 bases left between them. The CDR3 runs 12 residues. The CDR3 coding sequence is TGTGCCAGCAGCTTGAGCGGTGAAGAGCAGTACTTC. As protein: CASSLSGEEQYF.

This chain links TRBV27 with TRBJ2-3; D unresolved. Trimming left V 2 bases short and J 2 bases short, with 5 bases between. The CDR3 is 13 amino acids. Germline V gives CDR1 MNHEY, CDR2 SMNVEV (reference sequence). CDR3 coding DNA: TGTGCCAGCAGTTTACAGAACACAGATACGCAGTATTTT. Its translation: CASSLQNTDTQYF.

The V call is TRBV30, the J call TRBJ1-2, with D maybe TRBD1 (5 bases). Trimming stripped 4 bases from V and 4 bases from J, with 13 bases between. Germline V gene data show CDR1 as GTSNPN and CDR2 as SVGIG (reference sequence). The CDR3 totals 13 residues. This chain's CDR3 is CAWKVGTSYGYTF. The CDR3 DNA reads TGTGCCTGGAAGGTGGGGACCAGCTATGGCTACACCTTC.

In this sample, this clone turned up once. This chain joins TRBV29-1 and TRBJ1-4; D unclear. Trimming left V 4 bases short and J 2 bases short, with 5 bases between. CDR1 is SQVTM and CDR2 is ANQGSEA in the germline V gene. This CDR3 contains 12 residues. CDR3 in amino acids: CSVGWTNEKLFF. CDR3 coding DNA: TGCAGCGTTGGGTGGACTAATGAAAAACTGTTTTTT. Using reference TRBV29-1 and TRBJ1-4 for the parts outside the CDR3, the full variable domain is SAVISQKPSRDICQRGTSLTIQCQVDSQVTMMFWYRQQPGQSLTLIATANQGSEATYESGFVIDKFPISRPNLTFSTLTVSNMSPEDSSIYLCSVGWTNEKLFFGSGTQLSVL.

The chain carries TRBV7-3 and TRBJ1-1; a possible D gene is TRBD1 (5 bases). The V end lost 2 bases, the J end lost 3 bases, and 10 bases lay between the germline ends. Germline V gene sequence: CDR1 SGHTA, CDR2 FQGTGA. The CDR3 spans 14 residues. In DNA, the CDR3 is TGTGCCAGCAGCTTAGGGGCGGAATACACTGAAGCTTTCTTT. It translates to CASSLGAEYTEAFF.

The chain uses TRBV23-1 and TRBJ2-7; the match to TRBD1 covers 9 bases. TRBV23-1 is sorted into the ORF group, with uncertain function. The CDR3 sequence is 15 residues long. J gave up 4 bases and V 7 bases, and 11 bases lay outside the gene matches. The DNA for the CDR3 is TGCGCCAGCACGACCCGGGACAGGGAAATTTACGAGCAGTACTTC. It codes for CASTTRDREIYEQYF.

This clone appeared a single time. The chain is built from TRBV4-1 and TRBJ2-7; 11 nucleotides agree with TRBD1. CDR1 is MGHRA and CDR2 is YSYEKL in the germline V gene. J gave up 9 bases and V 0 bases, and 7 bases lay outside the gene matches. The CDR3 is 15 residues long. CDR3 in DNA: TGCGCCAGCAGCCAAGAAGGACAGGGGGCAAGTTGGCAGTACTTC. It is translated as CASSQEGQGASWQYF.

This chain joins TRBV5-5 and TRBJ1-1; no definite D call. This CDR3 is 12 amino acids long. Germline CDR1 is SGHKS and CDR2 is YYEKEE (reference sequence). The V gene lost 6 bases and the J gene lost 5 bases, with 11 bases spanning the gap. Here the CDR3 reads CASTPVGTEAFF. The CDR3 DNA sequence: TGTGCCAGCACCCCTGTGGGGACTGAAGCTTTCTTT.

This chain links TRBV3-1 (or the pseudogene TRBV3-2) with TRBJ1-6; D ambiguous. The CDR3 runs 13 residues. CDR1 LGHDT and CDR2 YNNKEL come from the germline V gene (reference sequence). Trimming shortened V by 4 bases and J by 7 bases, and 8 bases separated the two germline ends. The DNA of the CDR3 is TGTGCCAGCAGCCTTGACACCAATTCACCCCTCCACTTT. The encoded protein is CASSLDTNSPLHF.

This chain connects TRBV6-5 to TRBJ1-2; 7 bases map to TRBD1. The ends lost 3 bases at V and 10 bases at J; junction bases unmatched: 8. The CDR3 consists of 13 residues. The germline V gene encodes CDR1 MNHEY and CDR2 SVGAGI. The CDR3 sequence: CASSYSQGLSYTF. As DNA, the CDR3 is TGTGCCAGCAGTTATTCACAGGGGTTATCCTACACCTTC.